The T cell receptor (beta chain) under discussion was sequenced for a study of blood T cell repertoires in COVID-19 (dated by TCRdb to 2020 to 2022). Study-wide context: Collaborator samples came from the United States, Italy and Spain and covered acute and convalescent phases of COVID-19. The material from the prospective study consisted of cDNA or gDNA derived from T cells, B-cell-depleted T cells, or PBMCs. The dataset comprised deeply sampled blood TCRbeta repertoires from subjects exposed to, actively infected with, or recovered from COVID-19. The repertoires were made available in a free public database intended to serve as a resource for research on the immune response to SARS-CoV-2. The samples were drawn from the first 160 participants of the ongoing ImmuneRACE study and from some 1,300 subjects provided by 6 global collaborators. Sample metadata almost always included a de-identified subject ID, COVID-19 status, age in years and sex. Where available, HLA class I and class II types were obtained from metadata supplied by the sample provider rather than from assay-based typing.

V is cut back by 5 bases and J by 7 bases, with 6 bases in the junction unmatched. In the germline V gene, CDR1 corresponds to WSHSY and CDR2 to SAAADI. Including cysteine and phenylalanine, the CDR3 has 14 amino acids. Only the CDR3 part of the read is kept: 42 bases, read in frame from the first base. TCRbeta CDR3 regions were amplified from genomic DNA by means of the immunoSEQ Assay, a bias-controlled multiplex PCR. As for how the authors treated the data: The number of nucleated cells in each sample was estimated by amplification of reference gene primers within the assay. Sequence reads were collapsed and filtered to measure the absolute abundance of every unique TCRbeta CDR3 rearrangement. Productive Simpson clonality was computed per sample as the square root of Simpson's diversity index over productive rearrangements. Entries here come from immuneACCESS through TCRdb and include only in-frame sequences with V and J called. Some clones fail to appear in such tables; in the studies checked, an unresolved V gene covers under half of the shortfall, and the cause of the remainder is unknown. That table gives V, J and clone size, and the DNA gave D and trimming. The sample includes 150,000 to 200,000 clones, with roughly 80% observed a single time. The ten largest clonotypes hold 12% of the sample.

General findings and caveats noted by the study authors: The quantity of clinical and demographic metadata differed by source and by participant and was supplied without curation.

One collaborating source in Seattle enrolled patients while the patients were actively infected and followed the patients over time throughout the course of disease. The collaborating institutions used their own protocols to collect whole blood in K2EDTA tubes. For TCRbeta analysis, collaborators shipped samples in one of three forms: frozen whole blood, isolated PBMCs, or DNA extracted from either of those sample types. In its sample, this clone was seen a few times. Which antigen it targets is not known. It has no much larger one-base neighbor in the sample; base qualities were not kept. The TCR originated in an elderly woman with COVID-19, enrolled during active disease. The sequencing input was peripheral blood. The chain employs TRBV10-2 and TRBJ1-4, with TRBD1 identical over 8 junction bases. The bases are TGCGCCAGCAGTACAGGGGGGGATCGTGAAAAACTGTTTTTT. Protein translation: CASSTGGDREKLFF.